These T cell receptor beta chains were read from a single sample in a study of cytomegalovirus exposure and HLA in healthy donors. The protocol was immunoSEQ multiplex PCR, while the TCRdb copy is restricted to in-frame clones and leaves out a portion. The repertoire includes approximately 200,000 clones, around 88% of them detected once, and approximately 2.9% sits in the top ten. Sequenced material: PBMCs. These receptors were collected from a woman younger than 35 in good health and CMV-seronegative. Each CDR3 is given with its conserved first and last residue. The D gene is left open where the match is weak. Size values are once, few and many counts, or a class for expanded clones, and some rows have none.

V	size	D	J	DNA	CDR3
TRBV27	.	.	TRBJ2-3	TGTGCCAGCAGCAAATCGGTTTACACAGATACGCAGTATTTT	CASSKSVYTDTQYF
TRBV4-1	.	TRBD2	TRBJ2-1	TGCGCCAGCAGCCAAGGTCCTAGCGGGAGTATCCCCTACAATGAGCAGTTCTTC	CASSQGPSGSIPYNEQFF
TRBV28	.	TRBD2	TRBJ2-5	TGTGCCAGCAGCCCCCTTGGGGTAGCGGGAGTTGGGGAGACCCAGTACTTC	CASSPLGVAGVGETQYF
TRBV6-1	.	TRBD2	TRBJ2-5	TGTGCCAGCAGTGATCTAGCGGGGTCTCAAGAGACCCAGTACTTC	CASSDLAGSQETQYF
TRBV5-6	once	TRBD1	TRBJ2-2	TGTGCCAGCAGCCAAACCGGGACAGGGAACACCGGGGAGCTGTTTTTT	CASSQTGTGNTGELFF
TRBV19	.	TRBD2	TRBJ2-2	TGTGCCAGTACCCCTAGCGGGAGTGGTACCGGGGAGCTGTTTTTT	CASTPSGSGTGELFF
TRBV29-1	.	TRBD1	TRBJ2-7	TGCAGCGTTGACCTTGGGACAGGGCTTAACTCCTACGAGCAGTACTTC	CSVDLGTGLNSYEQYF
TRBV7-3	.	.	TRBJ2-7	TGTGCCAGCAGCCTACCCTACGAGCAGTACTTC	CASSLPYEQYF
TRBV6-5	.	TRBD2	TRBJ2-1	TGTGCCAGCAGTCCGAGCGGGAGGACTGGGAATGAGCAGTTCTTC	CASSPSGRTGNEQFF
TRBV29-1	.	TRBD2	TRBJ2-1	TGCAGCGTTGGGGGTCGGGGGGGAGGACCTAAGCAGTTCTTC	CSVGGRGGGPKQFF
TRBV7-2	.	.	TRBJ2-4	TGTGCCAGCAGCCCCGACTCGGCAGACATTCAGTACTTC	CASSPDSADIQYF
TRBV5-1	.	.	TRBJ2-1	TGCGCCAGCAGCTTGGCCCTATTTGGGGCGGTTAACAATGAGCAGTTCTTC	CASSLALFGAVNNEQFF
TRBV5-1	.	TRBD2	TRBJ2-1	TGCGCCAGCAGCGCGGGACTAGCGGGAGGGGTCGATGAGCAGTTCTTC	CASSAGLAGGVDEQFF
TRBV13	.	.	TRBJ1-1	TGTGCCAGCAGCCTCTATGGGCCCAACTCGGAAGCTTTCTTT	CASSLYGPNSEAFF
TRBV28	.	TRBD1	TRBJ2-7	TGTGCCACCATCCGGGACAGGGGGGTCGAGCAGTACTTC	CATIRDRGVEQYF
TRBV6-1	.	.	TRBJ2-7	TGTGCCAGCAGTGAGACATCCTACGAGCAGTACTTC	CASSETSYEQYF
TRBV28	.	TRBD1	TRBJ2-7	TGTGCCAGCAGCGTAATGCTGGACAGGTACTACTACGAGCAGTACTTC	CASSVMLDRYYYEQYF
TRBV28	once	TRBD1	TRBJ1-5	TGTGCCAGCACGGACAGGCTACGCGTCAATCAGCCCCAGCATTTT	CASTDRLRVNQPQHF
TRBV5-1	once	TRBD1	TRBJ2-3	TGCGCCAGCAGCTCGGGACAGGGGGTGGATACGCAGTATTTT	CASSSGQGVDTQYF
TRBV5-1	.	TRBD2	TRBJ2-2	TGCGCCAGCGGCAATAGCGGGAGATGGTTAACCGGGGAGCTGTTTTTT	CASGNSGRWLTGELFF
TRBV28	.	TRBD2	TRBJ2-7	TGTGCCAGCAGCACTAGACTAGCGGAGCCCTACGAGCAGTACTTC	CASSTRLAEPYEQYF
TRBV30	.	TRBD2	TRBJ2-7	TGTGCCTGGAGCTCACTAGCGGGATCCTACGAGCAGTACTTC	CAWSSLAGSYEQYF
TRBV11-2	.	.	TRBJ2-7	TGTGCCAGCAGCTTAGGGGGGGGCAACGAGCAGTACTTC	CASSLGGGNEQYF
TRBV7-3	.	.	TRBJ1-5	TGTGCCAGCAAAGGGAGGGGACACCACAATCAGCCCCAGCATTTT	CASKGRGHHNQPQHF
TRBV10-2	few	.	TRBJ1-5	TGCGCCAGCAGTGACGGGGGGTCGACTCAGCCCCAGCATTTT	CASSDGGSTQPQHF
TRBV6-5	.	TRBD2	TRBJ2-1	TGTGCCAGCAGGTCGGGAGGGGGGTCCAATGAGCAGTTCTTC	CASRSGGGSNEQFF
TRBV29-1	once	.	TRBJ2-1	TGCAGCGTTGAAAGGGCGGGTCAGTACAATGAGCAGTTCTTC	CSVERAGQYNEQFF
TRBV27	.	TRBD1	TRBJ1-2	TGTGCCAGCAGTTTCCAGGGGGCTACAGGCTACACCTTC	CASSFQGATGYTF
TRBV5-1	.	TRBD1	TRBJ1-2	TGCGCCAGCAGCTTGGAGGGGGCCGTCGGTGGCTACACCTTC	CASSLEGAVGGYTF
TRBV13	few	.	TRBJ2-7	TGTGCCAGCAGCCAGACGCGGGGCGAGCAGTACTTC	CASSQTRGEQYF
TRBV11-3	.	.	TRBJ2-7	TGTGCCAGCAGCTTAGGGGGCACACCCGAGCAGTACTTC	CASSLGGTPEQYF
TRBV18	.	.	TRBJ2-1	TGTGCCAGCTCTCGGGACAAGTACAATGAGCAGTTCTTC	CASSRDKYNEQFF
TRBV28	.	.	TRBJ1-4	TGTGCCAGCAGTTTAAACCCGAGGGTCCCCGATGAAAAACTGTTTTTT	CASSLNPRVPDEKLFF
TRBV28	.	.	TRBJ1-2	TGTGCCAGCAGTTTAGAGAGGGCCCGGGGTGGCTACACCTTC	CASSLERARGGYTF
TRBV19	few	.	TRBJ2-3	TGTGCCACTAGACAGGCCCCTACAGATACGCAGTATTTT	CATRQAPTDTQYF
TRBV14	.	.	TRBJ2-7	TGTGCCAGCAGCCAAGATTGGTCTAGGGGCTTATACTCCTACGAGCAGTACTTC	CASSQDWSRGLYSYEQYF
TRBV28	.	.	TRBJ2-7	TGTGCCAGCAGTTTCAACGAGCAGTACTTC	CASSFNEQYF
TRBV30	few	TRBD1	TRBJ1-5	TGTGCCTACGACAGGGGAAGCAATCAGCCCCAGCATTTT	CAYDRGSNQPQHF
TRBV5-6	.	TRBD1	TRBJ2-7	TGTGCCAGCAGCTTGGGCGGGTGGGGGACAGCCTACGAGCAGTACTTC	CASSLGGWGTAYEQYF
TRBV29-1	.	.	TRBJ1-3	TGCAGCGTTGAAAGCGGCTCTGGAAACACCATATATTTT	CSVESGSGNTIYF
TRBV7-9	.	.	TRBJ2-5	TGTGCCAGCAGCTTAGTGTCTAGCTGGCAAGAGACCCAGTACTTC	CASSLVSSWQETQYF
TRBV19	.	.	TRBJ1-2	TGTGCCAGTAGTAAGGCGGAAATGCTCGACTATGGCTACACCTTC	CASSKAEMLDYGYTF
TRBV29-1	.	TRBD2	TRBJ2-1	TGCAGCGTTGACCGGGAGGGCTCCTACAATGAGCAGTTCTTC	CSVDREGSYNEQFF
TRBV9	.	.	TRBJ1-3	TGTGCCAGCAGCTTTACGCGGGGCGGAAACACCATATATTTT	CASSFTRGGNTIYF
TRBV30	once	.	TRBJ2-3	TGTGCCTGGAGATCGGGGTTAACTAGCACAGATACGCAGTATTTT	CAWRSGLTSTDTQYF
TRBV9	.	.	TRBJ2-3	TGTGCCAGCAGCGTAGAAGGGGACACAGGCACAGATACGCAGTATTTT	CASSVEGDTGTDTQYF
TRBV7-8	.	.	TRBJ2-3	TGTGCCAGCAGCTTACGCAGCGGAGACTCCACAGATACGCAGTATTTT	CASSLRSGDSTDTQYF
TRBV19	few	.	TRBJ1-3	TGTGCCAGTAGTAGTTTTCTCTCTGGAAACACCATATATTTT	CASSSFLSGNTIYF
TRBV29-1	.	TRBD1	TRBJ1-2	TGCAGCGTTACGACAGGGGGCGCTTATGGCTACACCTTC	CSVTTGGAYGYTF
TRBV27	.	TRBD2	TRBJ2-1	TGTGCCAGTTCTAGCGGAGCCTACAATGAGCAGTTCTTC	CASSSGAYNEQFF
TRBV29-1	.	TRBD2	TRBJ2-1	TGCAGCGTTGTAGCGGGAGGCTACAATGAGCAGTTCTTC	CSVVAGGYNEQFF
TRBV2	.	TRBD2	TRBJ2-1	TGTGCCAGCAGGCCGGGACTAGCGGGAGTCTACGAGCAGTTCTTC	CASRPGLAGVYEQFF
TRBV11-2	.	TRBD2	TRBJ2-5	TGTGCCAGCAGTTACAGCGGGAGGGCCGTTGAGACCCAGTACTTC	CASSYSGRAVETQYF
TRBV27	.	TRBD1	TRBJ2-7	TGTGCCAGCAGTCACGGACAGGACTACGAGCAGTACTTC	CASSHGQDYEQYF
TRBV11-2	.	.	TRBJ2-2	TGTGCCAGCACCCAGACAGGCCCCGGGGAGCTGTTTTTT	CASTQTGPGELFF
TRBV29-1	.	.	TRBJ2-1	TGCAGCGGTAAACACGACAATGAGCAGTTCTTC	CSGKHDNEQFF